Below, one T cell receptor beta chain is given with its context. Noted treatment: oral pan-JAK inhibitor, 5-10 mg twice daily. Extracted from the samples, RNA was reverse transcribed into cDNA to serve as the sequencing template. TCRdb's copy holds only in-frame clones and misses some; the assay was immunoSEQ multiplex PCR. The profile shows around 99,000 clones, less than 90% of them singletons. The CDR3 is made up of 14 amino acids. V trimming: 5 bases; J trimming: 2 bases; junction bases outside the gene matches: 6. Germline V gene sequence: CDR1 LNHDA, CDR2 SQIVND (reference sequence). This sample is part of a study of CD8+ T cells in alopecia areata.

The clonotype originates from a human donor with alopecia areata. The sample here was CD8+ T cells sorted from blood, taken at week 24, from a patient treated with tofacitinib. V gene TRBV19 combines with J gene TRBJ2-7; 7 positions agree with TRBD2. The CDR3 protein is CASSSAGETYEQYF. CDR3 bases: TGTGCCAGTAGTTCTGCGGGGGAAACCTACGAGCAGTACTTC.